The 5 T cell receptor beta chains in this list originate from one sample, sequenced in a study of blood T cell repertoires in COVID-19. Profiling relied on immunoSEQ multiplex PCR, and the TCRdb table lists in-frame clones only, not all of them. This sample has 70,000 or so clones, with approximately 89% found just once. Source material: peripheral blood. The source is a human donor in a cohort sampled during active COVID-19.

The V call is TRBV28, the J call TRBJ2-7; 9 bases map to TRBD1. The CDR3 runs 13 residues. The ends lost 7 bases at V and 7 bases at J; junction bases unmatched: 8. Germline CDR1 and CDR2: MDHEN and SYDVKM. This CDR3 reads CASNPYRGREQYF. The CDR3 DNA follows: TGTGCCAGCAATCCGTACAGGGGGCGAGAGCAGTACTTC.

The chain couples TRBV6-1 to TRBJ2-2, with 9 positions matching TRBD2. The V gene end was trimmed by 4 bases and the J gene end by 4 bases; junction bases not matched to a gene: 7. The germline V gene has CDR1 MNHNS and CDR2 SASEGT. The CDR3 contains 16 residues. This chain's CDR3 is CASSVQRGDSTGELFF. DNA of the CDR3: TGTGCCAGCAGTGTCCAGCGGGGGGACTCCACCGGGGAGCTGTTTTTT.

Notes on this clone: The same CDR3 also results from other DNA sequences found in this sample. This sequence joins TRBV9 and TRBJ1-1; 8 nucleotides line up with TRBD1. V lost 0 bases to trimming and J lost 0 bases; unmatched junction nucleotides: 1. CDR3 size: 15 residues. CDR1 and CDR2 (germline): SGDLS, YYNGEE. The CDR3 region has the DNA TGTGCCAGCAGCGTAGGGACAGGGTTGAACACTGAAGCTTTCTTT. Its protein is CASSVGTGLNTEAFF.

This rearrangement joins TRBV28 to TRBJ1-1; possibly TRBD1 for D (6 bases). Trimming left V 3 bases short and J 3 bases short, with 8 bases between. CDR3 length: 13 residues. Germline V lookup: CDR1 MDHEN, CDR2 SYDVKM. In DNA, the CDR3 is TGTGCCAGCAGTTTCAACAGGGACACTGAAGCTTTCTTT. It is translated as CASSFNRDTEAFF.

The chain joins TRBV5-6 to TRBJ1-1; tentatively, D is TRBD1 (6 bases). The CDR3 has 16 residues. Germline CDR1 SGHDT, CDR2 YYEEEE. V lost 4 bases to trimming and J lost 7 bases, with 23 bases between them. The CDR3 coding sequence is TGTGCCAGCAGCGGGGAACTGGACAGTAACATAAATGAAGCTTTCTTT. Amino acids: CASSGELDSNINEAFF.